A selection of T cell receptor beta chains follows, all from one sample in a study of T cells in Graves' hyperthyroidism and ophthalmopathy. TCRdb reprocessed the multiplex PCR reads with MiXCR, giving one entry per CDR3 protein. In the table there are some 460,000 distinct CDR3 sequences, approximately 14% of which are singletons. The sample taken for sequencing was blood. These receptors came from a young woman with Graves' hyperthyroidism. Both conserved end residues are part of each CDR3. Each record gives: clone size, CDR3 length, D gene, V gene, J gene, CDR3 protein, CDR3 DNA. D genes are given only for firm matches. The size of a clone is reported for some rows only, either as once, few or many, or as a class for expanded clones.

clone size: many; CDR3 length: 15; D gene: NA; V gene: TRBV19; J gene: TRBJ1-5; CDR3 protein: CASSEGGWSNQPQHF; CDR3 DNA: TGTGCCAGTAGTGAGGGGGGTTGGAGCAATCAGCCCCAGCATTTT
clone size: many; CDR3 length: 13; D gene: TRBD1; V gene: TRBV20-1; J gene: TRBJ2-7; CDR3 protein: CSALGQGGYEQYF; CDR3 DNA: TGCAGTGCACTCGGACAGGGAGGTTACGAGCAGTACTTC
clone size: few; CDR3 length: 17; D gene: NA; V gene: TRBV4-1; J gene: TRBJ1-2; CDR3 protein: CASSQGFLRAFNYGYTF; CDR3 DNA: TGCGCCAGCAGCCAGGGCTTCCTAAGGGCTTTTAACTATGGCTACACCTTC
clone size: many; CDR3 length: 14; D gene: TRBD1; V gene: TRBV27; J gene: TRBJ1-5; CDR3 protein: CASSPGGGPQPQHF; CDR3 DNA: TGTGCCAGCAGTCCAGGGGGGGGCCCTCAGCCCCAGCATTTT
clone size: NA; CDR3 length: 15; D gene: TRBD2; V gene: TRBV7-3; J gene: TRBJ2-3; CDR3 protein: CASSPGLAGKITQYF; CDR3 DNA: TGTGCCAGCAGCCCGGGACTAGCGGGAAAGATAACGCAGTATTTT
clone size: NA; CDR3 length: 17; D gene: NA; V gene: TRBV13; J gene: TRBJ1-3; CDR3 protein: CASSFTQGGDSGNTIYF; CDR3 DNA: TGTGCCAGCAGCTTCACCCAGGGCGGAGACTCTGGAAACACCATATATTTT
clone size: many; CDR3 length: 15; D gene: TRBD1; V gene: TRBV12-3/TRBV12-4; J gene: TRBJ1-1; CDR3 protein: CASRGQGALYTEAFF; CDR3 DNA: TGTGCCAGCAGGGGACAGGGGGCTTTATACACTGAAGCTTTCTTT
clone size: many; CDR3 length: 15; D gene: TRBD1; V gene: TRBV11-2; J gene: TRBJ1-2; CDR3 protein: CASSLPRAGGNGYTF; CDR3 DNA: TGTGCCAGCAGCTTACCTCGGGCAGGGGGGAATGGCTACACCTTC
clone size: NA; CDR3 length: 16; D gene: TRBD1; V gene: TRBV27; J gene: TRBJ1-5; CDR3 protein: CASSPRGQGREQPQHF; CDR3 DNA: TGTGCCAGCAGCCCAAGGGGGCAGGGGCGGGAACAGCCCCAGCATTTT
clone size: few; CDR3 length: 14; D gene: NA; V gene: TRBV6-1; J gene: TRBJ2-1; CDR3 protein: CASRRASFFNEQFF; CDR3 DNA: TGTGCCAGCAGACGGGCTAGTTTCTTCAATGAGCAGTTCTTC
clone size: few; CDR3 length: 14; D gene: NA; V gene: TRBV6-1; J gene: TRBJ2-3; CDR3 protein: CASSRGPTRNTQYF; CDR3 DNA: TGTGCCAGCAGCCGCGGGCCGACCCGGAATACGCAGTATTTT
clone size: many; CDR3 length: 15; D gene: NA; V gene: TRBV13; J gene: TRBJ2-7; CDR3 protein: CATSSGQGNPYEQYF; CDR3 DNA: TGTGCCACCTCTTCGGGGCAGGGGAATCCCTACGAGCAGTACTTC
clone size: NA; CDR3 length: 13; D gene: TRBD1; V gene: TRBV2; J gene: TRBJ1-2; CDR3 protein: CASRMGQTPGYTF; CDR3 DNA: TGTGCCAGCAGAATGGGACAGACTCCTGGCTACACCTTC
clone size: NA; CDR3 length: 15; D gene: NA; V gene: TRBV5-1; J gene: TRBJ2-7; CDR3 protein: CASSPPGGRAYEQYF; CDR3 DNA: TGCGCCAGCAGCCCCCCCGGGGGCAGGGCCTACGAGCAGTACTTC
clone size: many; CDR3 length: 17; D gene: TRBD1; V gene: TRBV7-3; J gene: TRBJ1-5; CDR3 protein: CASSSHERDRGDQPQHF; CDR3 DNA: TGTGCCAGCAGCTCCCATGAGCGGGACAGAGGCGATCAGCCCCAGCATTTT
clone size: NA; CDR3 length: 15; D gene: NA; V gene: TRBV7-2; J gene: TRBJ1-6; CDR3 protein: CAGSLVVGADSPLHF; CDR3 DNA: TGTGCCGGCAGCTTGGTTGTAGGGGCGGATTCACCCCTCCACTTT
clone size: NA; CDR3 length: 17; D gene: TRBD2; V gene: TRBV28; J gene: TRBJ2-2; CDR3 protein: CASSATRLAVLTGELFF; CDR3 DNA: TGTGCCAGCAGTGCAACCCGACTAGCGGTCCTCACCGGGGAGCTGTTTTTT
clone size: many; CDR3 length: 13; D gene: NA; V gene: TRBV9; J gene: TRBJ1-1; CDR3 protein: CASSDRLNTEAFF; CDR3 DNA: TGTGCCAGCAGCGACCGACTGAACACTGAAGCTTTCTTT
clone size: NA; CDR3 length: 16; D gene: TRBD2; V gene: TRBV19; J gene: TRBJ2-1; CDR3 protein: CASSFRAGKDNNEQFF; CDR3 DNA: TGTGCCAGTAGTTTTCGAGCGGGAAAAGACAACAATGAGCAGTTCTTC
clone size: few; CDR3 length: 13; D gene: NA; V gene: TRBV20-1; J gene: TRBJ2-7; CDR3 protein: CSAAQAPSNEQYF; CDR3 DNA: TGCAGTGCTGCACAGGCGCCCAGTAACGAGCAGTACTTC
clone size: NA; CDR3 length: 20; D gene: NA; V gene: TRBV28; J gene: TRBJ2-3; CDR3 protein: CASSPSSGSTGLGYTDTQYF; CDR3 DNA: TGTGCCAGCAGTCCCTCCTCCGGCAGCACCGGGTTGGGGTACACAGATACGCAGTATTTT
clone size: many; CDR3 length: 14; D gene: TRBD1; V gene: TRBV12-3/TRBV12-4; J gene: TRBJ1-5; CDR3 protein: CASSFPGQSQPQHF; CDR3 DNA: TGTGCCAGCAGTTTCCCGGGACAGTCACAGCCCCAGCATTTT
clone size: many; CDR3 length: 14; D gene: TRBD1; V gene: TRBV2; J gene: TRBJ2-1; CDR3 protein: CASSDGQGRVEQFF; CDR3 DNA: TGTGCCAGCAGTGACGGACAGGGAAGGGTTGAGCAGTTCTTC
clone size: NA; CDR3 length: 11; D gene: NA; V gene: TRBV30; J gene: TRBJ2-1; CDR3 protein: CAWGIGAEQFF; CDR3 DNA: TGTGCCTGGGGGATAGGGGCGGAGCAGTTCTTC
clone size: many; CDR3 length: 15; D gene: TRBD1; V gene: TRBV3-1; J gene: TRBJ1-4; CDR3 protein: CASSRGTAGGGKLFF; CDR3 DNA: TGTGCCAGCAGCCGCGGGACAGCTGGCGGTGGAAAACTGTTTTTT
clone size: many; CDR3 length: 14; D gene: TRBD2; V gene: TRBV6-2/TRBV6-3; J gene: TRBJ2-1; CDR3 protein: CASSYSGGWDEQFF; CDR3 DNA: TGTGCCAGCAGTTATAGCGGGGGTTGGGATGAGCAGTTCTTC
clone size: few; CDR3 length: 16; D gene: TRBD2; V gene: TRBV20-1; J gene: TRBJ2-5; CDR3 protein: CSAEKPTGGLLKTQYF; CDR3 DNA: TGCAGTGCTGAAAAACCGACGGGGGGTTTGTTAAAGACCCAGTACTTC
clone size: many; CDR3 length: 14; D gene: NA; V gene: TRBV15; J gene: TRBJ2-7; CDR3 protein: CATSRDHTTYEQYF; CDR3 DNA: TGTGCCACCAGCAGAGATCACACTACCTACGAGCAGTACTTC
clone size: many; CDR3 length: 13; D gene: NA; V gene: TRBV5-1; J gene: TRBJ1-5; CDR3 protein: CASSLEGAKPQHF; CDR3 DNA: TGCGCCAGCAGCTTGGAGGGCGCGAAGCCCCAGCATTTT
clone size: few; CDR3 length: 20; D gene: TRBD1; V gene: TRBV5-1; J gene: TRBJ2-1; CDR3 protein: CASSTTAPYPDRGGYNEQFF; CDR3 DNA: TGCGCCAGCAGCACAACGGCCCCCTACCCAGACAGGGGAGGATACAATGAGCAGTTCTTC